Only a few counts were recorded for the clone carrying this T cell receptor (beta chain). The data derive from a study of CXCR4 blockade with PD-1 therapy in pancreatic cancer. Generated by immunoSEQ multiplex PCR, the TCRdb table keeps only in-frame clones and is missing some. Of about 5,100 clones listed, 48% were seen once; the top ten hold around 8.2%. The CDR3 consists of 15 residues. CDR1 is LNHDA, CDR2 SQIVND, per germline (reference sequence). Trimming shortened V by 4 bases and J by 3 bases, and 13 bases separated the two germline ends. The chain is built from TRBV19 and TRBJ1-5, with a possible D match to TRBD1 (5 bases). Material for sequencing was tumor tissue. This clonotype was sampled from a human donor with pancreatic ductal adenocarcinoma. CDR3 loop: CASSNRDGSNQPQHF. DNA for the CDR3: TGTGCCAGTAGTAACCGGGACGGATCCAATCAGCCCCAGCATTTT.